Sequencing of this TCR beta chain was carried out in a study of control samples from healthy donors and cancer patients. Libraries were prepared by immunoSEQ multiplex PCR; TCRdb keeps only in-frame clonotypes and omits some of them. The sample lists more than 90,000 clones; around 89% were seen once. There are 18 residues in the CDR3. The V end lost 1 base, the J end lost 1 base, and 17 bases lay between the germline ends. Germline V CDR1 and CDR2: SGHVS, FNYEAQ. The genes are TRBV7-6 and TRBJ1-3; D is possibly TRBD1 (5 bases). The source material was blood. The origin of this receptor is a man aged 25-40 years in good health. The CDR3 protein is CASSLEAAGTSSGNTIYF. In DNA, the CDR3 is TGTGCCAGCAGCTTAGAAGCTGCAGGGACCTCATCTGGAAACACCATATATTTT.